Following are 9 T cell receptor beta chains from one sample sequenced in a study of T cell repertoires in cytomegalovirus infection. Each CDR3 protein gets one entry after TCRdb re-called the reads with MiXCR. The sample includes more than 250,000 distinct CDR3 sequences, roughly 13% seen only once; the top ten take 8.5% to 9%. The source material was PBMCs. These receptors all stem from a human donor in good health (CMV status not recorded). Some clones in this sample may be carry-over from other donors' samples.

This clonotype was recorded many times. This chain joins TRBV28 and TRBJ2-1; TRBD2 matches at 9 bases. Looked up from germline, CDR1 is MDHEN and CDR2 is SYDVKM. The CDR3 contains 14 residues. The J segment lost 9 bases and the V segment lost 2 bases, leaving 5 bases of the junction unmatched. The chain's CDR3 is CASSLGLAGTEQFF. The CDR3 DNA sequence: TGTGCCAGCAGTTTAGGTCTAGCGGGAACTGAGCAGTTCTTC.

This clonotype has at least ten counts. The chain recombines TRBV7-2 with TRBJ2-3; D uncertain. The CDR3 consists of 15 residues. The germline V gene has CDR1 SGHTA and CDR2 FQGNSA. V dropped 2 bases and J dropped 5 bases, with 14 bases sitting between them. The CDR3 nucleotides are TGTGCCAGCAGCTTAAGCGCCCCCCTGGTAGATACGCAGTATTTT. Translating it yields CASSLSAPLVDTQYF.

The chain recombines TRBV14 with TRBJ1-1, with a tentative D call TRBD1 (6 bases). Germline loops: CDR1 SGHDN, CDR2 FVKESK. Trimming took 4 bases from V and 4 from J, leaving 19 bases between them. This CDR3 is built from 16 residues. The CDR3 DNA sequence: TGTGCCAGCAGCCCTAACACCAGGGGTCTAAGCACTGAAGCTTTCTTT. It is translated as CASSPNTRGLSTEAFF. The whole variable domain, remainder taken from reference TRBV14 and TRBJ1-1, is EAGVTQFPSHSVIEKGQTVTLRCDPISGHDNLYWYRRVMGKEIKFLLHFVKESKQDESGMPNNRFLAERTGGTYSTLKVQPAELEDSGVYFCASSPNTRGLSTEAFFGQGTRLTVV.

This clonotype came up many times. V and J are TRBV7-8 and TRBJ1-2; no clear D. Germline CDR1 and CDR2: SGHVS and FQNEAQ. Deletions cut 2 bases from V and 3 bases from J, with 7 bases between. CDR3 length: 13 amino acids. CDR3 bases: TGTGCCAGCAGCTTATTCTCGGACTATGGCTACACCTTC. Translated, it gives CASSLFSDYGYTF.

This clonotype has a handful of counts. The rearrangement links TRBV6-6 to TRBJ2-1; 12 positions agree with TRBD2. The germline CDR1 and CDR2 sequences are MNHNY and SVGAGI (reference sequence). After removal of 2 bases from V and 5 bases from J, the junction contained 4 bases not matched to a gene. The CDR3 extends over 16 amino acids. The CDR3 here is CASSYGSSGGDNEQFF. CDR3 DNA: TGTGCCAGCAGTTACGGGTCTAGCGGGGGGGACAATGAGCAGTTCTTC.

The V gene is TRBV12-3 or TRBV12-4, the J gene TRBJ2-7, with TRBD1 matching 7 bases. This CDR3 has 15 amino acids. V was pared by 7 bases and J by 3 bases, with 12 bases of the junction left unmatched. The CDR3 region is CASKKKATGIYEQYF. CDR3 DNA sequence: TGTGCCAGCAAGAAAAAAGCGACAGGGATCTACGAGCAGTACTTC.

This clonotype was detected many times. This chain links TRBV12-3 or TRBV12-4 with TRBJ2-1; tentatively, D is TRBD1 or TRBD2 (5 bases each). The CDR3 loop spans 15 amino acids. Trimming cost V 5 bases and J 0 bases, with 11 bases left between them. CDR3 in amino acids: CASSTGLSSYNEQFF. CDR3 sequence (DNA): TGTGCCAGCAGTACGGGGCTTAGCTCCTACAATGAGCAGTTCTTC.

Details on this clonotype: A much more abundant neighbour one base away suggests this may be a read error. This chain links TRBV12-3 or TRBV12-4 with TRBJ1-1, with a possible D match to TRBD1 (6 bases). The CDR3 spans 13 residues. Trimming took 8 bases from V and 4 from J, leaving 14 bases between them. CDR3 residues: CASAPYRVTEAFF. DNA of the CDR3: TGTGCCAGCGCTCCATACAGGGTCACTGAAGCTTTCTTT.

This clonotype was found many times. CDR3 sequence (DNA): TGTGCCAGCCACTCGATCGATTCACCCCTCCACTTT. This translates into CASHSIDSPLHF. This chain uses TRBV7-9 with TRBJ1-6; D ambiguous. Germline assignment: CDR1 SEHNR and CDR2 FQNEAQ (reference sequence). The CDR3 spans 12 residues. V was clipped by 8 bases and J by 8 bases, with 10 bases between them.